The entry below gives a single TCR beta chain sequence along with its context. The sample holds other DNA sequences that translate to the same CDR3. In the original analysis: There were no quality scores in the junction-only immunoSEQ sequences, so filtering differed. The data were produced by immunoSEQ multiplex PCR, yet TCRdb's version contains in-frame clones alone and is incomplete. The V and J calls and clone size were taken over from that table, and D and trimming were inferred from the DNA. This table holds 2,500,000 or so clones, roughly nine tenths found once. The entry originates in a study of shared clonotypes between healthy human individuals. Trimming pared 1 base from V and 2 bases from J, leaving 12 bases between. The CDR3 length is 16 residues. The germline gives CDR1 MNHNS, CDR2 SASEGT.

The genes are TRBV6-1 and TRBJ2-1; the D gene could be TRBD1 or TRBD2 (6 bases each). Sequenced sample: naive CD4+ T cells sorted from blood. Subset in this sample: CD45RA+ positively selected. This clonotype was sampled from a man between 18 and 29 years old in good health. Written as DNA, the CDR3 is TGTGCCAGCAGTGAAGTTAAGGGGGGCGCCTACAATGAGCAGTTCTTC. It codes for CASSEVKGGAYNEQFF.